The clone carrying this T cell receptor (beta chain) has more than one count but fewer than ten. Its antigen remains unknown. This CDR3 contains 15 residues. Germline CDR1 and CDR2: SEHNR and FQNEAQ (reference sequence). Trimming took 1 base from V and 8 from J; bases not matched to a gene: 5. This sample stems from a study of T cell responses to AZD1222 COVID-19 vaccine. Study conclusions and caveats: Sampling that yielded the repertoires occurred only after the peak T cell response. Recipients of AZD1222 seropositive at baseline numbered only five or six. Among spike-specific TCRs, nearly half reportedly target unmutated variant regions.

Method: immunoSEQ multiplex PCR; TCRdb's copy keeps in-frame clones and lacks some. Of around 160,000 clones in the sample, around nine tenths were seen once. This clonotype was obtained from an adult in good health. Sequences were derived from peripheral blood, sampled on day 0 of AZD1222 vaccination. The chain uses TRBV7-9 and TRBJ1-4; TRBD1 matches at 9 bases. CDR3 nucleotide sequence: TGTGCCAGCAGCTTAGGGGGACAGGGACAGGAAAAACTGTTTTTT. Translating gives CASSLGGQGQEKLFF.